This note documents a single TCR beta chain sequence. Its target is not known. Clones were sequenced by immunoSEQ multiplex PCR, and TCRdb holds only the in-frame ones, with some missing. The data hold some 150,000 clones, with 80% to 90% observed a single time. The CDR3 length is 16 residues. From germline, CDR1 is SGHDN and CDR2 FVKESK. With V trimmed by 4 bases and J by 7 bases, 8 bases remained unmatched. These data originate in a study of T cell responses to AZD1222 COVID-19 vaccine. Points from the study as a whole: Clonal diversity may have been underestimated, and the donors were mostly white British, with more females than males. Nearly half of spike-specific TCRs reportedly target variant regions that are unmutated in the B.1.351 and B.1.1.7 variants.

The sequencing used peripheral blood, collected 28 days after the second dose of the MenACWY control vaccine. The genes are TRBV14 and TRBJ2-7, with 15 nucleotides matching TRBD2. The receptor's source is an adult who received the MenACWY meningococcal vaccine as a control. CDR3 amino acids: CASSRLGTSGRSEQYF. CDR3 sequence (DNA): TGTGCCAGCAGCCGACTAGGGACTAGCGGGAGGAGTGAGCAGTACTTC.